What follows are 28 T cell receptor beta chains derived from one specimen sequenced in a study of T cells after yellow fever vaccination (dated by TCRdb to between 2018 and 2021). The library came from 5' RACE. Data came from an Illumina HiSeq 2500. TCRdb trimmed public reads at Q25 via fastp, called clones via MiXCR and kept in-frame beta chains. Rows with one shared CDR3 protein collapse into an entry with the most common genes and DNA. The sample data list about 340,000 distinct CDR3 sequences, and about 8.7% of these were observed just once. The ten top clones hold approximately 18% of the sample. Taken with the paper, the label for treatment or condition translates to: live attenuated yellow fever vaccine strain. The sample consisted of PBMCs, taken on the day of the first yellow fever vaccination. Receptor source: a man aged 18 to 29 who received the YFV17D yellow fever vaccine.

The V call is TRBV20-1, the J call TRBJ2-1; 9 bases fit TRBD2. Germline CDR1 is DFQATT and CDR2 is SNEGSKA (reference sequence). With 5 bases clipped from V and 3 bases from J, the junction kept 2 bases outside the gene matches. The CDR3 is 13 amino acids. The CDR3: CSAEAGGYNEQFF. Here the CDR3 DNA reads TGCAGTGCTGAAGCGGGGGGCTACAATGAGCAGTTCTTC.

This clonotype turned up a few times. This rearrangement joins TRBV5-1 to TRBJ2-7; 8 bases agree with TRBD1. Trimming took 1 base from V and 5 from J; bases not matched to a gene: 2. The CDR3 totals 13 residues. Germline CDR1 SGHRS, CDR2 YFSETQ. The CDR3 DNA reads as TGCGCCAGCAGCTTGCAGGGGGCGGACGAGCAGTACTTC. It codes for CASSLQGADEQYF.

The chain links TRBV29-1 to TRBJ2-2, with D possibly matching TRBD1 (6 bases). The CDR3 has 14 amino acids. The V and J ends lost 5 bases and 4 bases respectively, with 14 bases between them. The germline gives CDR1 SQVTM, CDR2 ANQGSEA. CDR3 region: CSVTQTGTTGELFF. The DNA for the CDR3 is TGCAGCGTTACCCAGACAGGTACCACCGGGGAGCTGTTTTTT.

The chain has TRBV20-1 and TRBJ2-5; TRBD1 is a possible D gene (6 bases). The germline V gene has CDR1 DFQATT and CDR2 SNEGSKA (reference sequence). The ends were cut back, 1 base at V and 1 base at J, with 13 bases in the middle. The CDR3 is 15 residues long. Here the CDR3 DNA reads TGCAGTGCTAGAGTCGGTGGGGGCCTCCAAGAGACCCAGTACTTC. Protein product: CSARVGGGLQETQYF.

Ten or more counts support this clonotype. CDR3 DNA sequence: TGCGCCAGCAGCTTGGCTGGGACAGGGGAAGAGACCCAGTACTTC. This sequence encodes CASSLAGTGEETQYF. The rearrangement links TRBV5-1 to TRBJ2-5; 10 bases match TRBD1. Losses at the gene ends were 0 bases for V and 3 bases for J; bases not matched to a gene: 2. Per the germline V gene, CDR1 is SGHRS and CDR2 is YFSETQ. CDR3 length equals 15 residues. The entire variable domain, with the rest obtained from reference TRBV5-1 and TRBJ2-5, is as follows: KAGVTQTPRYLIKTRGQQVTLSCSPISGHRSVSWYQQTPGQGLQFLFEYFSETQRNKGNFPGRFSGRQFSNSRSEMNVSTLELGDSALYLCASSLAGTGEETQYFGPGTRLLVL.

CDR3 in DNA: TGTGCCAGCAGTGTTACCGGGACACACAATGAGCAGTTCTTC. Protein: CASSVTGTHNEQFF. The chain uses TRBV25-1 and TRBJ2-1, with a possible D match to TRBD1 (6 bases). With 4 bases removed from V and 5 bases from J, the gap between germline ends came to 12 bases. The CDR3 runs to 14 residues. Germline V gene sequence: CDR1 MGHDK, CDR2 SYGVNS.

This chain uses TRBV4-2 with TRBJ2-1; 9 bases match TRBD2. Germline V CDR1 and CDR2: LGHNA, YNFKEQ. After removal of 0 bases from V and 6 bases from J, the junction contained 6 bases not matched to a gene. The CDR3 sequence is 16 residues long. CDR3 bases: TGTGCCAGCAGCCAAGATCGGGCAGCGGGGGGCAATGAGCAGTTCTTC. Translated, it gives CASSQDRAAGGNEQFF.

This clonotype was observed many times. The V call is TRBV4-1, the J call TRBJ1-1; no clear D gene. The CDR3 is 13 residues long. Germline assignment: CDR1 MGHRA and CDR2 YSYEKL. V lost 3 bases to trimming and J lost 3 bases, with 8 bases between them. CDR3 residues: CASSQLGDTEAFF. The CDR3 nucleotides are TGCGCCAGCAGCCAGCTCGGGGACACTGAAGCTTTCTTT.

There are many counts of this clonotype. The chain is built from TRBV12-3 or TRBV12-4 and TRBJ2-3, with 9 nucleotides matching TRBD2. V was pared by 5 bases and J by 6 bases, with 6 bases of the junction left unmatched. CDR3 size: 14 residues. CDR3 protein: CASSASGGYDTQYF. The DNA for the CDR3 is TGTGCCAGCAGTGCAAGCGGGGGGTACGATACGCAGTATTTT.

This clonotype was counted a few times. This sequence joins TRBV20-1 and TRBJ1-1; no reliable D call. V was shortened by 3 bases and J by 4 bases, with 15 bases between the two germline ends. CDR3 length equals 14 residues. Germline CDR1 and CDR2: DFQATT and SNEGSKA (reference sequence). The CDR3: CSASMGGMGTEAFF. Here the CDR3 DNA reads TGCAGTGCTAGCATGGGAGGGATGGGCACTGAAGCTTTCTTT.

Ten or more counts support this clonotype. Here the CDR3 reads CASRGRLAGPLDTQYF. Here the CDR3 DNA reads TGTGCCAGCAGGGGAAGACTAGCGGGGCCATTAGATACGCAGTATTTT. The V and J genes are TRBV7-9 and TRBJ2-3; 11 nucleotides match TRBD2. V lost 6 bases, J lost 5 bases, and 10 bases stayed unmatched. Germline V gene data show CDR1 as SEHNR and CDR2 as FQNEAQ (reference sequence). The CDR3 runs 16 residues.

This clonotype has a handful of counts. J is TRBJ2-1 and V is TRBV6-4, with 9 nucleotides matching TRBD2. The CDR3 has 15 residues. The V gene's germline CDR1 is MRHNA and CDR2 SNTAGT. J was trimmed by 7 bases and V by 0 bases; bases with no gene match: 4. The DNA for the CDR3 is TGTGCCAGCAGTGACTCGGCGGGGGGGAATAATGAGCAGTTCTTC. Residues: CASSDSAGGNNEQFF.

The sample holds many counts of this clonotype. The chain carries TRBV6-1 and TRBJ2-6, with TRBD1 identical over 8 bases. With 5 bases clipped from V and 4 bases from J, the junction kept 7 bases outside the gene matches. The germline V gene encodes CDR1 MNHNS and CDR2 SASEGT. This CDR3 comprises 16 residues. The CDR3 coding sequence is TGTGCCAGCAGTCTGACAGGGGAGGACGGGGCCAACGTCCTGACTTTC. It yields the protein CASSLTGEDGANVLTF.

This clonotype was found many times. The rearrangement uses TRBV6-1 and TRBJ1-3, with TRBD1 as a possible D gene (5 bases). CDR3 length: 16 amino acids. V was clipped by 0 bases and J by 2 bases, with 11 bases between them. From germline, CDR1 is MNHNS and CDR2 SASEGT. DNA of the CDR3: TGTGCCAGCAGTGAAGCGAGGGGATTAGCTGGAAACACCATATATTTT. Translating gives CASSEARGLAGNTIYF.

This clonotype was picked up a small number of times. The CDR3 protein is CASSSPTGGYPREYF. The CDR3 DNA sequence: TGTGCCAGCAGTTCCCCGACAGGGGGCTACCCCCGCGAGTACTTC. The chain employs TRBV6-2 or TRBV6-3 and TRBJ2-7, with 10 bases matching TRBD1. CDR3 length: 15 residues. In germline, CDR1 is MNHEY, CDR2 SVGEGT. Losses at the gene ends were 4 bases for V and 11 bases for J; bases not matched to a gene: 14.

This clonotype was recorded many times. The genes are TRBV10-3 and TRBJ2-5; 7 positions agree with TRBD2. J lost 0 bases, V lost 5 bases, and 0 bases had no gene match. The CDR3 covers 13 residues. Germline CDR1 ENHRY, CDR2 SYGVKD. CDR3 coding DNA: TGTGCCATCAGTCGGGGGGACCAAGAGACCCAGTACTTC. Amino acid sequence: CAISRGDQETQYF.

This clonotype has a handful of counts. The chain links TRBV4-3 to TRBJ1-2; tentative D call: TRBD1 (5 bases). Trimming cost V 1 base and J 8 bases, with 11 bases left between them. The CDR3 consists of 13 residues. CDR1 and CDR2 from the germline V gene are LGHNA and YSLEER. Here the CDR3 reads CASSQGLGDGYTF. In DNA, the CDR3 is TGCGCCAGCAGCCAAGGCCTAGGGGACGGCTACACCTTC.

The sample holds a few counts of this clonotype. The chain joins TRBV5-1 to TRBJ2-1; no definite D call. The CDR3 is 13 residues long. From germline, CDR1 is SGHRS and CDR2 YFSETQ. Trimming took off 1 base at V and 7 bases at J, with 9 bases between the two ends. CDR3 in amino acids: CASSLYLENEQFF. CDR3 nucleotides: TGCGCCAGCAGCTTGTACCTCGAGAATGAGCAGTTCTTC.

This clonotype was detected many times. The chain recombines TRBV6-2 or TRBV6-3 with TRBJ2-3; D may be TRBD1 (7 bases). CDR1 is MNHEY and CDR2 is SVGEGT in the germline V gene. The CDR3 runs 15 residues. The ends were cut back, 2 bases at V and 4 bases at J, with 13 bases in the middle. The DNA of the CDR3 is TGTGCCAGCAGTTACACCCAGGGGGGTGCAGATACGCAGTATTTT. It is translated as CASSYTQGGADTQYF.

The V and J genes are TRBV27 and TRBJ2-1; 11 bases align to TRBD2. The CDR3 is 17 residues long. V shed 3 bases, J shed 5 bases, and the junction held 9 bases outside the gene matches. Germline-derived CDR1 and CDR2 are MNHEY and SMNVEV (reference sequence). CDR3 residues: CASSLRWRLAGNNEQFF. DNA of the CDR3: TGTGCCAGCAGTTTGCGGTGGCGACTAGCGGGGAACAATGAGCAGTTCTTC.

In its sample, this clonotype was seen a few times. The chain links TRBV7-2 to TRBJ2-3; no clear D. Germline values: CDR1 SGHTA, CDR2 FQGNSA. Trimming pared 2 bases from V and 2 bases from J, leaving 5 bases between. The CDR3 spans 13 residues. In DNA form, the CDR3 reads TGTGCCAGCAGCTTACAGACCACAGATACGCAGTATTTT. Amino acid sequence: CASSLQTTDTQYF.

There are many counts of this clonotype. This sequence joins TRBV20-1 and TRBJ1-2; weak D call: TRBD1 (6 bases). The CDR3 runs 16 residues. Trimming shortened V by 3 bases and J by 0 bases, and 17 bases separated the two germline ends. Per the germline V gene, CDR1 is DFQATT and CDR2 is SNEGSKA (reference sequence). The CDR3: CSARSRDTTSNYGYTF. In DNA, the CDR3 is TGCAGTGCTAGGTCCCGGGACACTACTTCTAACTATGGCTACACCTTC.

This chain links TRBV12-5 with TRBJ1-1, with D possibly being TRBD1 (6 bases). Germline-derived CDR1 and CDR2 are LGHNT and FRNRAP. The V end lost 5 bases, the J end lost 4 bases, and 11 bases lay between the germline ends. The CDR3 is 13 amino acids. The CDR3 loop reads CASGTGSGTEAFF. In DNA form, the CDR3 reads TGTGCTAGTGGTACAGGGTCGGGCACTGAAGCTTTCTTT.

This clonotype was counted only a few times. The genes are TRBV4-2 and TRBJ1-1; D ambiguous. The CDR3 runs to 12 residues. Germline assignment: CDR1 LGHNA and CDR2 YNFKEQ. V lost 2 bases and J lost 8, with 9 bases in between. For the CDR3, the DNA is TGTGCCAGCAGCCAAAGTGTCGCGGAAGCTTTCTTT. This encodes CASSQSVAEAFF.

The rearrangement joins TRBV4-3 to TRBJ1-4; 7 bases match TRBD1. CDR3 length: 19 residues. V was pared by 1 base and J by 4 bases, with 15 bases of the junction left unmatched. The V gene's germline CDR1 is LGHNA and CDR2 YSLEER. For the CDR3, the DNA is TGCGCCAGCAGCCAAGCCGCAGGGGGGTCCGGGCTCGGTAATGAAAAACTGTTTTTT. Its translation is CASSQAAGGSGLGNEKLFF.

The rearrangement joins TRBV2 to TRBJ2-3, with D uncertain. The ends were cut back, 11 bases at V and 2 bases at J, with 14 bases in the middle. The CDR3 runs 13 residues. The V gene's germline CDR1 is SNHLY and CDR2 FYNNEI. CDR3 sequence (DNA): TGTGCCCGCGCCTATCGGCCCACAGATACGCAGTATTTT. The encoded protein is CARAYRPTDTQYF. Variable domain in full (rest from reference TRBV2 and TRBJ2-3): EPEVTQTPSHQVTQMGQEVILRCVPISNHLYFYWYRQILGQKVEFLVSFYNNEISEKSEIFDDQFSVERPDGSNFTLKIRSTKLEDSAMYFCARAYRPTDTQYFGPGTRLTVL.

This chain connects TRBV20-1 to TRBJ2-7; 9 bases are a match to TRBD1. The CDR3 loop spans 12 amino acids. The germline V gene encodes CDR1 DFQATT and CDR2 SNEGSKA (reference sequence). CDR3 loop: CSIDRGSYEQYV. In DNA, the CDR3 is TGCAGCATAGACAGGGGGTCCTACGAGCAGTACGTC.

This clonotype has a handful of counts. This sequence joins TRBV9 and TRBJ1-4; unclear D gene. The ends were cut back, 3 bases at V and 0 bases at J, with 12 bases in the middle. The CDR3 contains 16 residues. CDR1 is SGDLS and CDR2 is YYNGEE in the germline V gene. The CDR3 is CASSARQTATNEKLFF. The CDR3 DNA sequence: TGTGCCAGCAGCGCCCGTCAGACGGCAACTAATGAAAAACTGTTTTTT.